Below are 24 T cell receptor beta chains sequenced from a single sample in a study of blood T cell repertoires in COVID-19. Generated by immunoSEQ multiplex PCR, the TCRdb table keeps only in-frame clones and is missing some. There are about 220,000 clones in the sample; about nine tenths occur only once, and more than 3.5% lies in the top ten. Sequencing was performed on PBMCs or T cells enriched from blood (not recorded which). The receptors were gathered from a woman in her 40s with acute COVID-19.

The V call is TRBV25-1, the J call TRBJ2-2; D perhaps matches TRBD2 (6 bases). V gave up 5 bases and J gave up 6 bases, with 7 bases separating them. This CDR3 is built from 12 residues. Germline CDR1 reads MGHDK; CDR2 reads SYGVNS. In nucleotides, the CDR3 is TGTGCCAGCAGTTCGGGAGCCGGGGAGCTGTTTTTT. Amino acid sequence: CASSSGAGELFF.

V and J are TRBV19 and TRBJ1-2; D is undetermined. Trimming pared 7 bases from V and 3 bases from J, leaving 12 bases between. This CDR3 is built from 13 residues. Germline loops: CDR1 LNHDA, CDR2 SQIVND (reference sequence). The CDR3 coding sequence is TGTGCCAGTAATATGATACGGGACTATGGCTACACCTTC. Amino acid sequence: CASNMIRDYGYTF.

CDR3 nucleotide sequence: TGTGCCACCAGCAGAGATCCGGGACAGGTGGATGAGCAGTTCTTC. This encodes CATSRDPGQVDEQFF. The chain recombines TRBV15 with TRBJ2-1; 8 nucleotides line up with TRBD1. Germline V gives CDR1 LNHNV, CDR2 YYDKDF (reference sequence). The CDR3 loop spans 15 amino acids. V shed 0 bases and J 8 bases; nucleotides not matched to a gene: 6.

V gene TRBV19 combines with J gene TRBJ2-6, with 11 bases matching TRBD1. The CDR3 totals 20 residues. Trimming cost V 0 bases and J 0 bases; bases outside gene matches: 7. The germline V gene has CDR1 LNHDA and CDR2 SQIVND (reference sequence). CDR3 DNA sequence: TGTGCCAGTAGTATAGATCTATCCGGGACAGGGGGCTCTGGGGCCAACGTCCTGACTTTC. Translated, it gives CASSIDLSGTGGSGANVLTF. Supplemented by reference TRBV19 and TRBJ2-6, the full variable domain reads DGGITQSPKYLFRKEGQNVTLSCEQNLNHDAMYWYRQDPGQGLRLIYYSQIVNDFQKGDIAEGYSVSREKKESFPLTVTSAQKNPTAFYLCASSIDLSGTGGSGANVLTFGAGSRLTVL.

The chain has TRBV12-3 or TRBV12-4 and TRBJ2-3; tentatively, D is TRBD2 (5 bases). V was cut by 5 bases and J by 2 bases, with 8 bases left in between. This CDR3 has 13 residues. In nucleotides, the CDR3 is TGTGCCAGCAGTCGGGGTATCACAGATACGCAGTATTTT. Translated: CASSRGITDTQYF.

J is TRBJ1-2 and V is TRBV18, with D unresolved. The CDR3 is 18 amino acids. Germline assignment: CDR1 KGHSH and CDR2 LQKENI. The ends were cut back, 0 bases at V and 0 bases at J, with 17 bases in the middle. The CDR3 nucleotides read TGTGCCAGCTCACCACCGTTGGCCCTGCTCGTTCCTAACTATGGCTACACCTTC. Translated, it gives CASSPPLALLVPNYGYTF. The full variable domain, its missing parts supplied by reference TRBV18 and TRBJ1-2, is NAGVMQNPRHLVRRRGQEARLRCSPMKGHSHVYWYRQLPEEGLKFMVYLQKENIIDESGMPKERFSAEFPKEGPSILRIQQVVRGDSAAYFCASSPPLALLVPNYGYTFGSGTRLTVV.

The chain uses TRBV23-1 and TRBJ1-5, with a tentative D call TRBD1 (5 bases). TRBV23-1 belongs to the ORF category, with a function that is uncertain. The CDR3 runs 16 residues. Trimming removed 3 bases at V and 0 bases at J, with 12 bases between. CDR3 sequence (DNA): TGCGCCAGCAGTCATTGCAGGGCCCCTAGCAATCAGCCCCAGCATTTT. Protein sequence: CASSHCRAPSNQPQHF.

As concerns this clone: Additional DNA sequences in this sample encode the identical CDR3. The chain has TRBV19 and TRBJ1-6, with D unresolved. Germline V lookup: CDR1 LNHDA, CDR2 SQIVND (reference sequence). The V gene lost 6 bases and the J gene lost 0 bases, with 3 bases spanning the gap. CDR3 length: 13 residues. CDR3 loop: CASRSSYNSPLHF. In nucleotides, the CDR3 is TGTGCCAGTAGGAGCTCCTATAATTCACCCCTCCACTTT. The whole variable domain, filled in from reference TRBV19 and TRBJ1-6, reads DGGITQSPKYLFRKEGQNVTLSCEQNLNHDAMYWYRQDPGQGLRLIYYSQIVNDFQKGDIAEGYSVSREKKESFPLTVTSAQKNPTAFYLCASRSSYNSPLHFGNGTRLTVT.

The chain employs TRBV10-3 and TRBJ1-4, with TRBD1 as a possible D gene (6 bases). V lost 1 base to trimming and J lost 2 bases, with 11 bases between them. The CDR3 totals 16 residues. Germline CDR1 is ENHRY and CDR2 is SYGVKD. CDR3 loop: CAISEFGQLTNEKLFF. DNA of the CDR3: TGTGCCATCAGTGAGTTCGGACAGCTTACTAATGAAAAACTGTTTTTT.

This chain connects TRBV4-3 to TRBJ1-3; D unclear. The CDR3 covers 16 residues. Trimming shortened V by 0 bases and J by 0 bases, and 9 bases separated the two germline ends. CDR1 is LGHNA, CDR2 YSLEER, per germline. The CDR3 sequence: CASSQDLASSGNTIYF. CDR3 nucleotide sequence: TGCGCCAGCAGCCAAGATCTAGCCAGCTCTGGAAACACCATATATTTT.

The CDR3 bases are TGTGCCAGCAGTGAGGGCCGGTTCGAGCAGTACTTC. Amino acids: CASSEGRFEQYF. V usage is TRBV2 and J usage is TRBJ2-7; no definite D call. Looked up from germline, CDR1 is SNHLY and CDR2 is FYNNEI. CDR3 length: 12 amino acids. Trimming removed 3 bases from V and 6 bases from J, with 9 bases in between.

The gene calls are TRBV6-6 and TRBJ2-5; 12 nucleotides match TRBD2. Germline CDR1 MNHNY, CDR2 SVGAGI (reference sequence). The junction had 9 bases not matched to a gene; V was cut back by 5 bases and J by 5 bases. This CDR3 has 16 residues. This chain's CDR3 is CASSRLAGVGSETQYF. CDR3 sequence (DNA): TGTGCCAGCAGTCGACTAGCGGGGGTTGGATCGGAGACCCAGTACTTC.

The V call is TRBV19, the J call TRBJ2-1; TRBD2 matches 7 bases. Germline lookup yields CDR1 LNHDA and CDR2 SQIVND (reference sequence). V lost 7 bases to trimming and J lost 5 bases; unmatched junction nucleotides: 11. The CDR3 is 15 amino acids. CDR3 in DNA: TGTGCCAGTACCTGGGAGGGCCCCCCGAACAATGAGCAGTTCTTC. Its translation is CASTWEGPPNNEQFF.

The sample holds one count of this clone. This chain links TRBV25-1 with TRBJ1-2; TRBD1 agrees at 7 bases. CDR1 and CDR2 (germline): MGHDK, SYGVNS. After removal of 8 bases from V and 5 bases from J, the junction contained 2 bases not matched to a gene. This CDR3 spans 11 amino acids. CDR3 in amino acids: CASGTAYGYTF. The CDR3, as DNA: TGTGCCAGCGGGACAGCTTATGGCTACACCTTC.

The gene calls are TRBV7-9 and TRBJ1-1; 7 bases match TRBD1. V was clipped by 5 bases and J by 0 bases; unmatched bases: 3. Germline V CDR1 and CDR2: SEHNR, FQNEAQ (reference sequence). The CDR3 is 14 residues long. The chain's CDR3 is CASSTGVVNTEAFF. In DNA, the CDR3 is TGTGCCAGCAGCACAGGGGTTGTGAACACTGAAGCTTTCTTT.

The chain has TRBV2 and TRBJ1-1, with D possibly being TRBD1 (5 bases). The CDR3 runs to 15 residues. V shed 1 base and J shed 0 bases, with 9 bases lying between them. Germline CDR1 SNHLY, CDR2 FYNNEI. The CDR3 DNA follows: TGTGCCAGCAGTGAAGGGACACTAATGAACACTGAAGCTTTCTTT. This codes for CASSEGTLMNTEAFF.

This clone was detected only once. The chain is built from TRBV7-8 and TRBJ1-1, with no clear D. Germline V gives CDR1 SGHVS, CDR2 FQNEAQ. V dropped 5 bases and J dropped 4 bases, with 14 bases sitting between them. This CDR3 is built from 14 residues. CDR3 coding DNA: TGTGCCAGCAGCCTAACCACGCTCGGCACTGAAGCTTTCTTT. As protein: CASSLTTLGTEAFF.

This rearrangement joins TRBV30 to TRBJ1-1; a possible D gene is TRBD1 (6 bases). The CDR3 spans 13 residues. CDR1 and CDR2 (germline): GTSNPN, SVGIG (reference sequence). With 7 bases removed from V and 2 bases from J, the gap between germline ends came to 14 bases. CDR3: CALVGGHNTEAFF. Written as DNA, the CDR3 is TGTGCCTTGGTTGGGGGCCATAACACTGAAGCTTTCTTT.

The V call is TRBV29-1, the J call TRBJ1-1; D might be TRBD1 (6 bases). The CDR3 has 14 amino acids. Germline CDR1 is SQVTM and CDR2 is ANQGSEA. Trimming shortened V by 4 bases and J by 5 bases, and 17 bases separated the two germline ends. CDR3 nucleotides: TGCAGCGTTGCAAGGGCAGGGGAGCAAACTGAAGCTTTCTTT. Its protein is CSVARAGEQTEAFF.

The chain is built from TRBV5-8 and TRBJ1-2, with D perhaps TRBD1 (6 bases). The CDR3 sequence is 14 residues long. Germline assignment: CDR1 SGHTS and CDR2 YDEGEE. The V end lost 6 bases, the J end lost 7 bases, and 19 bases lay between the germline ends. The CDR3 DNA sequence: TGTGCCAGCAAAAACTCCGGACAGTGGAGTGGCTACACCTTC. Its translation is CASKNSGQWSGYTF.

This chain uses TRBV7-6 with TRBJ2-2; 9 bases line up with TRBD2. The length of the CDR3 is 16 residues. Germline V gene data show CDR1 as SGHVS and CDR2 as FNYEAQ. V gave up 5 bases and J gave up 1 base; unmatched junction bases: 5. The CDR3 DNA sequence: TGTGCCAGCAGCAAGAATAGCGGGGGGAACACCGGGGAGCTGTTTTTT. This encodes CASSKNSGGNTGELFF.

The V call is TRBV4-2, the J call TRBJ1-1, with 8 bases identical to TRBD1. The CDR3 spans 16 residues. J was trimmed by 2 bases and V by 4 bases; bases with no gene match: 9. Germline V lookup: CDR1 LGHNA, CDR2 YNFKEQ. The CDR3 DNA follows: TGTGCCAGCAGCCGGGCAGGGGGCGGTATAAACACTGAAGCTTTCTTT. Its protein product is CASSRAGGGINTEAFF.

V and J are TRBV11-1 and TRBJ2-1; D gene uncertain. V was shortened by 4 bases and J by 0 bases, with 13 bases between the two germline ends. The CDR3 has 16 residues. The germline gives CDR1 SGHAT, CDR2 FQDESV (reference sequence). DNA for the CDR3: TGTGCCAGCAGCTCGAGGATCCTGAGCTCCTACAATGAGCAGTTCTTC. It translates to CASSSRILSSYNEQFF.

Notes on this clone: Germline is not matched at one junction end, which may reflect a read error. This chain connects TRBV5-6 to TRBJ1-1, with D uncertain. The CDR3 sequence is 12 residues long. The germline V gene has CDR1 SGHDT and CDR2 YYEEEE. The DNA for the CDR3 is TGTGCCAGCAGCTTGGGATGGAGGAGCTTCAACTTT. The encoded protein is CASSLGWRSFNF. Full variable domain (outside the CDR3, taken from reference TRBV5-6 and TRBJ1-1): DAGVTQSPTHLIKTRGQQVTLRCSPKSGHDTVSWYQQALGQGPQFIFQYYEEEERQRGNFPDRFSGHQFPNYSSELNVNALLLGDSALYLCASSLGWRSFNFGQGTRLTVV.